The 16 T cell receptor beta chains below were found in one sample sequenced in a study of CD8 T cells in ankylosing spondylitis. Their antigens remain unidentified. The study's findings and limits: Ankylosing spondylitis blood seemed to carry a telltale TCR beta motif made of several highly homologous variants.

TCRdb independently ran MiXCR on the 5' RACE reads; one entry per CDR3 protein. The sample has 650,000 to 800,000 distinct CDR3 sequences; around 20% are singletons. Material: blood, either unsorted or a sorted T cell fraction (not recorded which). The receptors shown here come from a male donor with ankylosing spondylitis.

This clonotype was detected only a few times. The chain employs TRBV29-1 and TRBJ2-3; D not resolved. The CDR3 spans 13 residues. Germline values: CDR1 SQVTM, CDR2 ANQGSEA. The V end was cut by 5 bases, the J end by 6 bases, with 15 bases between. The CDR3 nucleotides are TGCAGCGTTCGCCACACCCGCGAGGATACGCAGTATTTT. It translates to CSVRHTREDTQYF.

The rearrangement joins TRBV6-6 to TRBJ2-7; D unresolved. Germline CDR1 reads MNHNY; CDR2 reads SVGAGI (reference sequence). CDR3 size: 13 residues. Trimming removed 8 bases from V and 3 bases from J, with 14 bases in between. This chain's CDR3 is CASAISKNYEQYF. The CDR3 coding sequence is TGTGCCAGCGCCATTTCGAAGAACTACGAGCAGTACTTC.

This clonotype was counted between two and nine times. This chain uses TRBV19 with TRBJ2-1; D is unclear. This CDR3 is built from 16 residues. Per germline, CDR1 LNHDA and CDR2 SQIVND (reference sequence). Trimming took 3 bases from V and 0 from J, leaving 12 bases between them. The chain's CDR3 is CASSMDQANSYNEQFF. CDR3 DNA sequence: TGTGCCAGTAGTATGGATCAGGCTAACTCCTACAATGAGCAGTTCTTC.

A few counts support this clonotype. The chain carries TRBV7-8 and TRBJ2-3; D is perhaps TRBD2 (6 bases). Germline V CDR1 and CDR2: SGHVS, FQNEAQ. This CDR3 region has 15 residues. Trimming stripped 5 bases from V and 8 bases from J, with 20 bases between. The DNA of the CDR3 is TGTGCCAGCAGCACCCGGTTTGGTGGCGGGGCTACGCAGTATTTT. Translating it yields CASSTRFGGGATQYF.

The V call is TRBV28, the J call TRBJ2-1; D may be TRBD1 or TRBD2 (6 bases each). V lost 7 bases and J 9 bases, leaving 25 bases between the germline ends. The CDR3 consists of 16 residues. CDR1 is MDHEN and CDR2 is SYDVKM in the germline V gene. The CDR3 sequence is CASTPNGGNLHGEQFF. The CDR3 DNA is TGTGCCAGCACCCCGAACGGGGGCAACCTACATGGTGAGCAGTTCTTC. Full variable domain (remainder filled in from reference TRBV28 and TRBJ2-1): DVKVTQSSRYLVKRTGEKVFLECVQDMDHENMFWYRQDPGLGLRLIYFSYDVKMKEKGDIPEGYSVSREKKERFSLILESASTNQTSMYLCASTPNGGNLHGEQFFGPGTRLTVL.

V and J are TRBV4-1 and TRBJ2-7; D gene uncertain. The V and J ends lost 1 base and 2 bases respectively, with 9 bases between them. The CDR3 loop spans 14 amino acids. Germline V lookup: CDR1 MGHRA, CDR2 YSYEKL. In nucleotides, the CDR3 is TGCGCCAGCAGCCAAGTCGAATTAGCCTACGAGCAGTACTTC. Translated: CASSQVELAYEQYF.

This clonotype was seen more than once but under ten times. V is TRBV7-9 and J is TRBJ1-2; D not resolved. Trimming removed 3 bases at V and 0 bases at J, with 8 bases between. The CDR3 has 14 residues. Germline-derived CDR1 and CDR2 are SEHNR and FQNEAQ (reference sequence). The chain's CDR3 is CASSFGQTNYGYTF. In nucleotides, the CDR3 is TGTGCCAGCAGCTTCGGGCAAACTAACTATGGCTACACCTTC.

The chain joins TRBV20-1 to TRBJ2-1; TRBD2 aligns across 8 bases. Looked up from germline, CDR1 is DFQATT and CDR2 is SNEGSKA (reference sequence). Unmatched junction bases numbered 20, after V lost 3 bases and J lost 1 base. This CDR3 contains 20 residues. Here the CDR3 reads CSASVPLYSSLAGSYNEQFF. The CDR3 DNA is TGCAGTGCTAGCGTACCACTCTATTCTTCCCTAGCGGGTTCCTACAATGAGCAGTTCTTC.

Only a few counts were recorded for this clonotype. The chain uses TRBV20-1 and TRBJ1-3, with D perhaps matching TRBD1 (5 bases). Trimming took off 3 bases at V and 0 bases at J, with 15 bases between the two ends. The CDR3 is 16 amino acids. Germline loops: CDR1 DFQATT, CDR2 SNEGSKA (reference sequence). CDR3 DNA: TGCAGTGCTAGTGCGGGGCTTTATAGCTCTGGAAACACCATATATTTT. It translates to CSASAGLYSSGNTIYF.

This clonotype has just a few counts. The chain's CDR3 is CSARPGTGYGMNTEAFF. The CDR3 coding sequence is TGCAGTGCTAGACCCGGGACAGGGTACGGCATGAACACTGAAGCTTTCTTT. The V and J genes are TRBV20-1 and TRBJ1-1; 9 bases match TRBD1. Per germline, CDR1 DFQATT and CDR2 SNEGSKA (reference sequence). CDR3 size: 17 residues. The V gene end was trimmed by 2 bases and the J gene end by 0 bases; junction bases not matched to a gene: 10.

This chain connects TRBV5-1 to TRBJ2-2, with TRBD2 as a possible D gene (5 bases). V lost 4 bases, J lost 3 bases, and 16 bases lay in between. Looked up from germline, CDR1 is SGHRS and CDR2 is YFSETQ. The CDR3 consists of 16 residues. CDR3 DNA sequence: TGCGCCAGCAGCCTTATAAGGGAGCTCGACACCGGGGAGCTGTTTTTT. Its protein product is CASSLIRELDTGELFF.

This chain connects TRBV6-2 or TRBV6-3 to TRBJ1-1, with unresolved D. The CDR3 runs 14 residues. With 5 bases removed from V and 0 bases from J, the gap between germline ends came to 10 bases. CDR1 is MNHEY and CDR2 is SVGEGT in the germline V gene. CDR3: CASSRLQLNTEAFF. CDR3 DNA: TGTGCCAGCAGTCGTTTACAGCTGAACACTGAAGCTTTCTTT.

Only a few counts were recorded for this clonotype. The rearrangement joins TRBV3-1 to TRBJ1-4; D is unclear. The CDR3 covers 16 residues. Trimming removed 0 bases from V and 1 base from J, with 9 bases in between. The germline CDR1 and CDR2 sequences are LGHDT and YNNKEL (reference sequence). CDR3 protein: CASSQDPGQTNEKLFF. CDR3 bases: TGTGCCAGCAGCCAAGACCCCGGGCAAACTAATGAAAAACTGTTTTTT.

In this sample, this clonotype turned up a few times. In nucleotides, the CDR3 is TGTGCCAGCAGGATAGATGGGGGCACTGAAGCTTTCTTT. Translated: CASRIDGGTEAFF. V gene TRBV6-6 combines with J gene TRBJ1-1, with a possible D match to TRBD1 (5 bases). The CDR3 is 13 residues long. V lost 6 bases, J lost 4 bases, and 12 bases lay in between. The germline gives CDR1 MNHNY, CDR2 SVGAGI (reference sequence).

This clonotype came up a few times. V and J are TRBV11-2 and TRBJ1-2, with TRBD1 as a possible D gene (6 bases). The length of the CDR3 is 18 residues. Germline V gives CDR1 SGHAT, CDR2 FQNNGV. Between the trimmed V and J ends, which lost 0 bases and 5 bases, there was a span of 22 bases. CDR3 sequence (DNA): TGTGCCAGCAGCTTAGACGGACCCACTCCGGGGGGGCTATATGGCTACACCTTC. This translates into CASSLDGPTPGGLYGYTF.

The chain uses TRBV7-9 and TRBJ2-1; TRBD2 matches 7 bases. Germline trimming cut 5 bases from V and 7 bases from J; bases unmatched to any gene: 11. The CDR3 contains 15 residues. Germline lookup yields CDR1 SEHNR and CDR2 FQNEAQ (reference sequence). The CDR3 region has the DNA TGTGCCAGCAGCAGAGCGGGAACAAGTGCTAATGAGCAGTTCTTC. Its protein product is CASSRAGTSANEQFF.